Presented here are 8 T cell receptor beta chains from one specimen sequenced in a study of control samples from healthy donors and cancer patients (TCRdb year 2020). Receptor amplification or capture employed the immunoSEQ multiplex PCR assay. The clones in this table, taken by TCRdb from immuneACCESS, are in-frame only. Not every clone is retained; where verified, under half of the shortfall comes from an unresolved V gene, and the cause of the rest is unknown. This sample comprises fewer than 200,000 clones, about 91% of them detected only once. The ten biggest clones cover nearly 5% of the sample. The sequenced sample consisted of blood. These receptor sequences come from a woman in her twenties or thirties in good health.

The V and J genes are TRBV27 and TRBJ2-7; 13 bases map to TRBD2. The CDR3 consists of 17 residues. V trimming: 7 bases; J trimming: 3 bases; junction bases outside the gene matches: 12. From germline, CDR1 is MNHEY and CDR2 SMNVEV (reference sequence). The CDR3 here is CASTGTPGLAGDYEQYF. CDR3 nucleotides: TGTGCCAGCACGGGGACACCCGGACTAGCGGGAGACTACGAGCAGTACTTC.

J is TRBJ2-2 and V is TRBV5-1; 7 bases align to TRBD2. With 0 bases clipped from V and 5 bases from J, the junction kept 7 bases outside the gene matches. CDR1 is SGHRS, CDR2 YFSETQ, per germline. The CDR3 is 16 residues long. The CDR3 DNA reads TGCGCCAGCAGCTTGGCGCTAGCGGAGGGAACCGGGGAGCTGTTTTTT. Protein: CASSLALAEGTGELFF.

CDR3 protein: CASSYSARGEAFF. The CDR3 DNA is TGTGCCAGCAGTTACTCGGCGAGGGGAGAGGCTTTCTTT. V and J are TRBV6-6 and TRBJ1-1, with D possibly TRBD1 on 5 matching bases. The V gene's germline CDR1 is MNHNY and CDR2 SVGAGI (reference sequence). Deletions cut 0 bases from V and 11 bases from J, with 13 bases between. The CDR3 sequence is 13 residues long.

V and J are TRBV30 and TRBJ1-5; no reliable D call. Germline V CDR1 and CDR2: GTSNPN, SVGIG (reference sequence). Trimming pared 0 bases from V and 7 bases from J, leaving 13 bases between. The CDR3 covers 14 residues. The CDR3 region is CAWSVSSLEQPQHF. The CDR3 DNA reads as TGTGCCTGGAGTGTGTCCTCTCTGGAGCAGCCCCAGCATTTT.

This rearrangement joins TRBV7-6 to TRBJ2-3; TRBD1 matches at 8 bases. J was trimmed by 2 bases and V by 3 bases; bases with no gene match: 4. The germline V gene has CDR1 SGHVS and CDR2 FNYEAQ. The CDR3 is 15 amino acids. The CDR3 loop reads CASSLQGASTDTQYF. CDR3 in DNA: TGTGCCAGCAGCTTGCAGGGGGCGTCCACAGATACGCAGTATTTT.

The genes are TRBV28 and TRBJ1-5; D might be TRBD1 (6 bases). V lost 4 bases to trimming and J lost 2 bases, with 21 bases between them. CDR3 length: 18 amino acids. CDR1 and CDR2 from the germline V gene are MDHEN and SYDVKM. CDR3 sequence (DNA): TGTGCCAGCAGTTCCCAAGCCTTCCGGGGGGCTGGCAATCAGCCCCAGCATTTT. Protein sequence: CASSSQAFRGAGNQPQHF.

The V gene is TRBV5-4, the J gene TRBJ2-5; D unclear. This CDR3 contains 14 residues. V was cut by 4 bases and J by 3 bases, with 13 bases left in between. Germline CDR1 reads SGHNT; CDR2 reads YYREEE (reference sequence). DNA for the CDR3: TGTGCCAGCAGCCACATGCGAGAAAAAGAGACCCAGTACTTC. As protein: CASSHMREKETQYF.

V is TRBV9 and J is TRBJ2-1; 8 bases align to TRBD2. Germline V CDR1 and CDR2: SGDLS, YYNGEE. Trimming at V came to 3 bases and at J to 2 bases, leaving 7 bases not matched to a gene. This CDR3 is built from 16 residues. The CDR3 DNA sequence: TGTGCCAGCAGCGAGCTAGCGGGCCTAGCCTACAATGAGCAGTTCTTC. It codes for CASSELAGLAYNEQFF. The full variable domain, in which reference TRBV9 and TRBJ2-1 provide the parts outside the CDR3, is DSGVTQTPKHLITATGQRVTLRCSPRSGDLSVYWYQQSLDQGLQFLIQYYNGEERAKGNILERFSAQQFPDLHSELNLSSLELGDSALYFCASSELAGLAYNEQFFGPGTRLTVL.